Following are 9 T cell receptor beta chains from one sample sequenced in a study of identical twins. TCRdb analysed the 5' RACE reads with MiXCR anew, one entry per CDR3 protein. The table lists hundreds of thousands of distinct CDR3 sequences, approximately 6.1% of them singletons, with about 2% in the top ten. The sample consisted of naive T cells sorted from blood. The source of these receptors is a man between 18 and 35 years old in good health.

This clonotype was counted many times. This chain connects TRBV12-3 or TRBV12-4 to TRBJ1-3; no definite D call. The CDR3 is made up of 14 amino acids. V shed 5 bases and J shed 0 bases, with 8 bases lying between them. DNA of the CDR3: TGTGCCAGCAGTCGGGCCCACTCTGGAAACACCATATATTTT. This gives the protein CASSRAHSGNTIYF.

This clonotype was observed a few times. The chain joins TRBV7-9 to TRBJ2-5; no reliable D call. Germline V gene sequence: CDR1 SEHNR, CDR2 FQNEAQ (reference sequence). Trimming took 5 bases from V and 1 from J, leaving 8 bases between them. The CDR3 is 13 amino acids. The CDR3 loop is CASSGRVQETQYF. For the CDR3, the DNA is TGTGCCAGCAGCGGACGGGTCCAAGAGACCCAGTACTTC. Combining the CDR3 with reference TRBV7-9 and TRBJ2-5 gives the whole variable domain DTGVSQNPRHKITKRGQNVTFRCDPISEHNRLYWYRQTLGQGPEFLTYFQNEAQLEKSRLLSDRFSAERPKGSFSTLEIQRTEQGDSAMYLCASSGRVQETQYFGPGTRLLVL.

This clonotype showed up many times. J is TRBJ2-5 and V is TRBV20-1, with 10 bases identical to TRBD2. V shed 5 bases and J 6 bases; nucleotides not matched to a gene: 15. CDR1 is DFQATT, CDR2 SNEGSKA, per germline (reference sequence). CDR3 size: 16 residues. The CDR3, as DNA: TGCAGTGCTCAGTTGTCTAGCGGGAGCTTTATAAAGACCCAGTACTTC. The encoded protein is CSAQLSSGSFIKTQYF.

Points on this clonotype: A much larger clonotype is one base distant, so this may be a read error. J is TRBJ2-1 and V is TRBV29-1; D remains ambiguous. Trimming cost V 8 bases and J 8 bases, with 16 bases left between them. This CDR3 spans 12 amino acids. Germline CDR1 SQVTM, CDR2 ANQGSEA. CDR3: CSSSRSRYEQFF. CDR3 coding DNA: TGCAGCTCCTCTAGGTCAAGGTATGAGCAGTTCTTC.

The chain is built from TRBV7-9 and TRBJ2-1, with D perhaps matching TRBD2 (6 bases). The CDR3 has 15 residues. The germline CDR1 and CDR2 sequences are SEHNR and FQNEAQ (reference sequence). Trimming cost V 3 bases and J 6 bases, with 15 bases left between them. As DNA, the CDR3 is TGTGCCAGCAGCTTTGGGCTAGCGAGCTCCAATGAGCAGTTCTTC. As protein: CASSFGLASSNEQFF. The entire variable domain, with the rest obtained from reference TRBV7-9 and TRBJ2-1, is as follows: DTGVSQNPRHKITKRGQNVTFRCDPISEHNRLYWYRQTLGQGPEFLTYFQNEAQLEKSRLLSDRFSAERPKGSFSTLEIQRTEQGDSAMYLCASSFGLASSNEQFFGPGTRLTVL.

This clonotype was seen repeatedly, ten times or more. V is TRBV25-1 and J is TRBJ1-3, with no clear D. Trimming left V 2 bases short and J 0 bases short, with 5 bases between. This CDR3 is built from 14 residues. CDR1 is MGHDK and CDR2 is SYGVNS in the germline V gene. The CDR3 loop is CASSEAVSGNTIYF. In nucleotides, the CDR3 is TGTGCCAGCAGTGAAGCGGTCTCTGGAAACACCATATATTTT.

This clonotype was counted only a few times. This chain joins TRBV24-1 and TRBJ1-2; D may be TRBD1 (6 bases). The CDR3 runs to 13 residues. Germline CDR1 is KGHDR and CDR2 is SFDVKD. Trimming shortened V by 7 bases and J by 2 bases, and 10 bases separated the two germline ends. CDR3 sequence (DNA): TGTGCCACCAGGGACAGTGCGAACTATGGCTACACCTTC. It specifies CATRDSANYGYTF.

Turning to this clonotype: The junction and the germline gene differ at one end; a read error may be behind it. The genes are TRBV28 and TRBJ2-5, with D maybe TRBD2 (6 bases). From germline, CDR1 is MDHEN and CDR2 SYDVKM. The CDR3 covers 15 residues. CDR3 in amino acids: CAGRPTWGVQETQYF. Written as DNA, the CDR3 is TGTGCCGGCAGACCGACCTGGGGGGTCCAAGAGACCCAGTACTTC.

This clonotype was observed at least ten times. The genes are TRBV12-3 or TRBV12-4 and TRBJ1-2, with a tentative D call TRBD1 (6 bases). The CDR3 length is 14 residues. Trimming left V 6 bases short and J 7 bases short, with 18 bases between. CDR3 sequence (DNA): TGTGCCAGCAGCCGCCCTTCCCCAGGGGCTGGCTACACCTTC. The encoded protein is CASSRPSPGAGYTF.